The T cell receptor beta chain under discussion was sequenced for a study of cytomegalovirus exposure and HLA in healthy donors. Likely unrecorded immune exposures existed in these nominally healthy donors. With 60 Vbeta and 13 Jbeta primers, the PCR was carried out. Sequenced by immunoSEQ multiplex PCR; TCRdb stores in-frame clones only, minus some. Of roughly 120,000 clones in the sample, about two thirds were seen once. With V trimmed by 3 bases and J by 5 bases, 10 bases remained unmatched. CDR1 is LGHNA and CDR2 is YSLEER in the germline V gene. The CDR3 spans 15 residues. This chain connects TRBV4-3 to TRBJ2-7, with 7 bases that match TRBD1. Material: PBMCs. The sequence was collected from a woman aged 35 to 49 in good health and CMV-seropositive. The CDR3, as DNA: TGCGCCAGCAGCCAGGGACCAGACAGGGTTCACGAGCAGTACTTC. This codes for CASSQGPDRVHEQYF.